This entry concerns a single TCR beta chain. These data come from a study of blood T cell repertoires in COVID-19. In the study overall: The United States, Italy and Spain were the sources of the acute and convalescent COVID-19 samples. The cDNA or gDNA used as material had been derived from T cells, B-cell-depleted T cells, or PBMCs.

The CDR3 is 17 amino acids. CDR1 and CDR2 from the germline V gene are MGHRA and YSYEKL. Trimming at V came to 0 bases and at J to 4 bases, leaving 12 bases not matched to a gene. Authors' processing steps: Quantification of nucleated cells was approximated via reference gene primer amplification. Sequencing was performed with immunoSEQ multiplex PCR; in TCRdb, only in-frame clones are kept and a portion is missing. That table furnishes V, J and clone size, whereas the DNA furnished D and trimming. The repertoire consists of fewer than 40,000 clones, with about three quarters occurring once and the leading ten covering 33%.

The chain recombines TRBV4-1 with TRBJ2-7, with TRBD2 matching 7 bases. This TCR came from a man aged 60-69 years with acute or convalescent COVID-19. The sample consisted of peripheral blood. The CDR3, as DNA: TGCGCCAGCAGCCAAGAGGCGACAACCGGGACTATTTACGAGCAGTACTTC. Amino acids: CASSQEATTGTIYEQYF.